These T cell receptor gamma chains were read from a single sample in a study of Vδ1+ human thymocytes. TCRdb re-identified clones in the multiplex PCR reads via CATT. The sample carries 25,000 to 35,000 gamma-chain clones, over 15% recorded once. Specimen: Vdelta1+ gamma-delta thymocytes from the thymus. The source of these receptors is a boy in the first two years of life who had congenital heart surgery. CDR3s include the opening cysteine and the closing phenylalanine or tryptophan. Fields, in order: J gene, V gene, CDR3 protein.

j_gene: TRGJP1; v_gene: TRGV9; CDR3aa: CALWEVSGWFKIF
j_gene: TRGJ1/TRGJ2; v_gene: TRGV3; CDR3aa: CATWDRPLGYYKKLF
j_gene: TRGJ1/TRGJ2; v_gene: TRGV2; CDR3aa: CATWDGKWFKKLF
j_gene: TRGJ1/TRGJ2; v_gene: TRGV3; CDR3aa: CATWDSVGGYKKLF
j_gene: TRGJP1; v_gene: TRGV8; CDR3aa: CATWDRRENTTGWFKIF
j_gene: TRGJ1/TRGJ2; v_gene: TRGV2; CDR3aa: CATWDGPRGYKKLF
j_gene: TRGJ1/TRGJ2; v_gene: TRGV8; CDR3aa: CATWDSVKKLF
j_gene: TRGJ1/TRGJ2; v_gene: TRGV4; CDR3aa: CATWDVPIYYKKLF
j_gene: TRGJP1; v_gene: TRGV9; CDR3aa: CALWEGYTTGWFKIF
j_gene: TRGJP; v_gene: TRGV9; CDR3aa: CALWEAARELGKKIKVF
j_gene: TRGJP; v_gene: TRGV9; CDR3aa: CALWDRKELGKKIKVF
j_gene: TRGJ1/TRGJ2; v_gene: TRGV8; CDR3aa: CATWDPLLRTDPGKKLF
j_gene: TRGJ1/TRGJ2; v_gene: TRGV2; CDR3aa: CATWDGGWEKLF
j_gene: TRGJ1/TRGJ2; v_gene: TRGV4; CDR3aa: CATWDGLAAKLF
j_gene: TRGJ1/TRGJ2; v_gene: TRGV4; CDR3aa: CATWDGPSYKKLF
j_gene: TRGJ1/TRGJ2; v_gene: TRGV9; CDR3aa: CALWERKRDYYKKLF
j_gene: TRGJ1/TRGJ2; v_gene: TRGV5; CDR3aa: CATWDGADYKKLF
j_gene: TRGJ1/TRGJ2; v_gene: TRGV4; CDR3aa: CATWDPLNYYKKLF
j_gene: TRGJP2; v_gene: TRGV2; CDR3aa: CATWDGTSDWIKTF
j_gene: TRGJ1/TRGJ2; v_gene: TRGV5; CDR3aa: CATWDRPGEENYYKKLF
j_gene: TRGJP1; v_gene: TRGV9; CDR3aa: CALWERLYTTGWFKIF
j_gene: TRGJP2; v_gene: TRGV8; CDR3aa: CATWLLSSDWIKTF
j_gene: TRGJP2; v_gene: TRGV4; CDR3aa: CATWDRSRDWIKTF
j_gene: TRGJ1/TRGJ2; v_gene: TRGV2; CDR3aa: CATWDGLNYKKLF
j_gene: TRGJ1/TRGJ2; v_gene: TRGV9; CDR3aa: CALWELPNYYKKLF
j_gene: TRGJP; v_gene: TRGV9; CDR3aa: CALWDLQELGKKIKVF
j_gene: TRGJP2; v_gene: TRGV9; CDR3aa: CALWEVRPCSDWIKTF
j_gene: TRGJP2; v_gene: TRGV5; CDR3aa: CATWDRPPCSDWIKTF
j_gene: TRGJ1/TRGJ2; v_gene: TRGV4; CDR3aa: CATWDVTSKLF
j_gene: TRGJ1/TRGJ2; v_gene: TRGV4; CDR3aa: CATWDVHYKKLF
j_gene: TRGJ1/TRGJ2; v_gene: TRGV5; CDR3aa: CATWGIGEKLF
j_gene: TRGJ1/TRGJ2; v_gene: TRGV9; CDR3aa: CALWEGQPSYYKKLF
j_gene: TRGJ1/TRGJ2; v_gene: TRGV5; CDR3aa: CATWDTDYYKKLF
j_gene: TRGJP; v_gene: TRGV9; CDR3aa: CALWEVIFLGKKIKVF
j_gene: TRGJ1/TRGJ2; v_gene: TRGV5; CDR3aa: CATPPFDKKLF
j_gene: TRGJ1/TRGJ2; v_gene: TRGV4; CDR3aa: CATWDGAVKLF